Below, 18 T cell receptor beta chains from the same sample are listed, as sequenced in a study of blood T cell repertoires in COVID-19. Assay: immunoSEQ multiplex PCR; the TCRdb copy retains only in-frame clones and omits some. The sample has some 240,000 clones; about 79% are singletons. The material sequenced was peripheral blood. Receptors were obtained from a woman of 80 years or more with acute or convalescent COVID-19.

The chain is built from TRBV19 and TRBJ1-4; D gene uncertain. The V gene lost 5 bases and the J gene lost 8 bases, with 18 bases spanning the gap. The CDR3 sequence is 15 residues long. CDR1 and CDR2 from the germline V gene are LNHDA and SQIVND (reference sequence). The CDR3 loop reads CASSSGSRFGEKLFF. The CDR3 DNA sequence: TGTGCCAGTAGTTCCGGGAGCCGTTTTGGAGAAAAACTGTTTTTT.

The chain combines TRBV7-9 with TRBJ2-4; 10 nucleotides align to TRBD1. Trimming removed 1 base from V and 0 bases from J; junction bases left unmatched: 9. The V gene's germline CDR1 is SEHNR and CDR2 FQNEAQ (reference sequence). This CDR3 has 19 amino acids. CDR3 protein: CASSLDGTGALLAKNIQYF. The CDR3 nucleotides read TGTGCCAGCAGCTTAGATGGGACAGGGGCCCTATTAGCCAAAAACATTCAGTACTTC.

This clone was detected once. The rearrangement uses TRBV9 and TRBJ1-2; 10 bases map to TRBD1. The junction had 6 bases not matched to a gene; V was cut back by 5 bases and J by 5 bases. This CDR3 spans 14 amino acids. Per the germline V gene, CDR1 is SGDLS and CDR2 is YYNGEE. CDR3 sequence (DNA): TGTGCCAGCAGTCGACAGGGGGCGGGTTATGGCTACACCTTC. This encodes CASSRQGAGYGYTF.

This clone came up once. V is TRBV7-6 and J is TRBJ2-2, with D tentatively TRBD1 (6 bases). This CDR3 spans 16 amino acids. Germline CDR1 and CDR2: SGHVS and FNYEAQ. V shed 2 bases and J shed 11 bases, with 21 bases lying between them. The CDR3 DNA follows: TGTGCCAGCAGCTTAACCCCCTCAGGGGCTGTAGGAGAGCTGTTTTTT. This sequence encodes CASSLTPSGAVGELFF.

The CDR3 bases are TGTGCCAGCAGCCTGATGGGGGGGGGCCCTAGGCGAGAGACCCAGTACTTC. This sequence encodes CASSLMGGGPRRETQYF. The genes are TRBV3-1 (or the pseudogene TRBV3-2) and TRBJ2-5; weak D call: TRBD2 (7 bases). Trimming stripped 4 bases from V and 4 bases from J, with 22 bases between. Germline V CDR1 and CDR2: LGHDT, YNNKEL (reference sequence). The CDR3 contains 17 residues.

The chain joins TRBV11-2 to TRBJ2-1; tentatively, D is TRBD1 (5 bases). This CDR3 region has 13 residues. Trimming took off 4 bases at V and 5 bases at J, with 9 bases between the two ends. From germline, CDR1 is SGHAT and CDR2 FQNNGV. The CDR3 sequence: CASSWGGNNEQFF. Written as DNA, the CDR3 is TGTGCCAGCAGCTGGGGCGGAAACAATGAGCAGTTCTTC.

The chain has TRBV5-1 and TRBJ2-3; D is uncertain. Germline CDR1 is SGHRS and CDR2 is YFSETQ. V dropped 3 bases and J dropped 6 bases, with 11 bases sitting between them. CDR3 length: 13 amino acids. CDR3 loop: CASSSKNGDTQYF. In DNA form, the CDR3 reads TGCGCCAGCAGCTCTAAAAACGGGGATACGCAGTATTTT.

This clone has more than one count but fewer than ten. The genes are TRBV19 and TRBJ1-1; D gene uncertain. The CDR3 is made up of 13 amino acids. Germline assignment: CDR1 LNHDA and CDR2 SQIVND (reference sequence). The V and J ends lost 11 bases and 3 bases respectively, with 16 bases between them. This CDR3 is CAGRVGPDTEAFF. The CDR3 DNA follows: TGTGCCGGAAGAGTGGGCCCGGACACTGAAGCTTTCTTT.

The chain couples TRBV11-3 to TRBJ2-1; TRBD2 might be the D (5 bases). The CDR3 runs to 13 residues. In germline, CDR1 is SGHNT, CDR2 YENEEA. Trimming pared 1 base from V and 10 bases from J, leaving 11 bases between. CDR3 sequence: CASSLVRGSEQFF. CDR3 nucleotide sequence: TGTGCCAGCAGCTTAGTACGGGGTTCGGAGCAGTTCTTC.

A single count supports this clone. This chain uses TRBV3-1 (or the pseudogene TRBV3-2) with TRBJ1-2; D may be TRBD1 (5 bases). Germline V gene sequence: CDR1 LGHDT, CDR2 YNNKEL (reference sequence). The V gene lost 4 bases and the J gene lost 11 bases, with 14 bases spanning the gap. The CDR3 loop spans 12 amino acids. CDR3 coding DNA: TGTGCCAGCAGCCGACAGAGTTTGAGTTACACCTTC. As protein: CASSRQSLSYTF.

The table lists this clone with a few counts. The gene calls are TRBV6-5 and TRBJ1-5; no clear D gene. Trimming took off 6 bases at V and 4 bases at J, with 16 bases between the two ends. The CDR3 sequence is 15 residues long. The V gene's germline CDR1 is MNHEY and CDR2 SVGAGI. This CDR3 reads CASRRARYLNQPQHF. Written as DNA, the CDR3 is TGTGCCAGCAGGAGGGCCAGGTATTTGAATCAGCCCCAGCATTTT.

The chain has TRBV28 and TRBJ1-5, with 9 bases identical to TRBD1. The CDR3 has 14 amino acids. Germline lookup yields CDR1 MDHEN and CDR2 SYDVKM. V gave up 5 bases and J gave up 5 bases; unmatched junction bases: 4. CDR3 sequence reads: CASSTGTGYQPQHF. CDR3 in DNA: TGTGCCAGCAGTACTGGGACAGGGTATCAGCCCCAGCATTTT.

This chain joins TRBV28 and TRBJ1-1, with D hard to call. Trimming took 1 base from V and 4 from J, leaving 10 bases between them. There are 14 residues in the CDR3. From germline, CDR1 is MDHEN and CDR2 SYDVKM. The CDR3 DNA sequence: TGTGCCAGCAGTTTATCCTCAGGTACCACTGAAGCTTTCTTT. Protein sequence: CASSLSSGTTEAFF.

Many counts were recorded for this clone. V usage is TRBV6-5 and J usage is TRBJ1-1; a weak D match, TRBD1 (5 bases). V was cut by 6 bases and J by 1 base, with 12 bases left in between. The CDR3 runs 14 residues. The germline V gene has CDR1 MNHEY and CDR2 SVGAGI. CDR3 coding DNA: TGTGCCAGCAGCAGAGCAGGGCGGAACACTGAAGCTTTCTTT. This codes for CASSRAGRNTEAFF.

The V gene is TRBV15, the J gene TRBJ1-4; the D is unclear. Germline V lookup: CDR1 LNHNV, CDR2 YYDKDF (reference sequence). V dropped 5 bases and J dropped 4 bases, with 11 bases sitting between them. There are 14 residues in the CDR3. Here the CDR3 DNA reads TGTGCCACCAGCCTAGACGGACTTAATGAAAAACTGTTTTTT. This translates into CATSLDGLNEKLFF.

This clone was seen only once. This rearrangement joins TRBV3-1 (or the pseudogene TRBV3-2) to TRBJ1-5; D remains unclear. CDR1 LGHDT and CDR2 YNNKEL come from the germline V gene (reference sequence). There are 12 residues in the CDR3. V dropped 5 bases and J dropped 0 bases, with 2 bases sitting between them. The CDR3 DNA sequence: TGTGCCAGCAGCTATAGCAATCAGCCCCAGCATTTT. Encoded protein: CASSYSNQPQHF.

On this clone: Different DNA sequences within this sample yield the same CDR3. The gene calls are TRBV7-2 and TRBJ2-2; tentatively, D is TRBD1 (7 bases). The V gene's germline CDR1 is SGHTA and CDR2 FQGNSA. The germline V and J ends were trimmed by 8 bases and 2 bases, with 12 bases remaining between them. The CDR3 has 14 residues. In DNA, the CDR3 is TGTGCCAGCTCGCGGGACAGTAACACCGGGGAGCTGTTTTTT. It translates to CASSRDSNTGELFF.

The V gene is TRBV11-2, the J gene TRBJ2-2; D call uncertain. The CDR3 has 13 amino acids. The germline gives CDR1 SGHAT, CDR2 FQNNGV. V dropped 2 bases and J dropped 6 bases, with 7 bases sitting between them. CDR3 nucleotide sequence: TGTGCCAGCAGCTTATATATGTCCGGGGAGCTGTTTTTT. It encodes CASSLYMSGELFF.